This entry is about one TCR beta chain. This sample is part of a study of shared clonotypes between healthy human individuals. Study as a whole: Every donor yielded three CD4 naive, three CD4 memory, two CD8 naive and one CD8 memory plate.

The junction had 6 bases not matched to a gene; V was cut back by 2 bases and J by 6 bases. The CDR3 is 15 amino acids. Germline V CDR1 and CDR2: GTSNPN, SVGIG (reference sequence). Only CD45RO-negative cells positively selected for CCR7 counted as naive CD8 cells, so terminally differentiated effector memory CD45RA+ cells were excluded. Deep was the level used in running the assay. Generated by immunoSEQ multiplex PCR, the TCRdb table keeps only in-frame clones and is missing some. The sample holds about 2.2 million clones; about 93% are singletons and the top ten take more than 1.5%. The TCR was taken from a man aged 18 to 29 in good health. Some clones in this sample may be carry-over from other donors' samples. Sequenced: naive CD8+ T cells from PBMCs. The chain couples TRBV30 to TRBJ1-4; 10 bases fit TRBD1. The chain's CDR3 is CAWSPQGTGDEKLFF. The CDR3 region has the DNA TGTGCCTGGAGTCCACAGGGGACAGGGGATGAAAAACTGTTTTTT.